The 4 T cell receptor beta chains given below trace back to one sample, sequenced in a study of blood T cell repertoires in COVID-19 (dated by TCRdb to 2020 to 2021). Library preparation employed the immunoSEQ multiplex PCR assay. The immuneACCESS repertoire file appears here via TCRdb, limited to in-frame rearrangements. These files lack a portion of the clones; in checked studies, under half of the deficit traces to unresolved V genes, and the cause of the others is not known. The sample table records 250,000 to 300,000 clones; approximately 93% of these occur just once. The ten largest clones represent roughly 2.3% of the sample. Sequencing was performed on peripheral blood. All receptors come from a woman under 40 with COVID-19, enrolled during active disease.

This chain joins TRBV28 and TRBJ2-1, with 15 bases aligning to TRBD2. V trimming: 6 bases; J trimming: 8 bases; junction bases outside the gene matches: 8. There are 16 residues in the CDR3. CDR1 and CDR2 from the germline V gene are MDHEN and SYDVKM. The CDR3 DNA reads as TGTGCCAGCAGCCTTGGGACTAGCGGGAGGTTAGATGAGCAGTTCTTC. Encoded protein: CASSLGTSGRLDEQFF.

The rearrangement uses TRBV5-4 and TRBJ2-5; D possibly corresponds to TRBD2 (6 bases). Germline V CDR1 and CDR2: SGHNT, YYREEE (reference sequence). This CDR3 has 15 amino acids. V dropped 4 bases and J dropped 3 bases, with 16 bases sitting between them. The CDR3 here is CASSPQSPGEETQYF. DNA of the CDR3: TGTGCCAGCAGCCCGCAGTCACCGGGGGAAGAGACCCAGTACTTC.

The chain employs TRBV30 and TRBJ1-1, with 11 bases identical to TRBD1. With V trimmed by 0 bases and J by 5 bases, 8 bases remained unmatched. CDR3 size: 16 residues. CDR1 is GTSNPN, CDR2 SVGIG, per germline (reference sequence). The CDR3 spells CAWSVGAGTGGTEAFF. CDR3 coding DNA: TGTGCCTGGAGTGTAGGGGCCGGGACAGGGGGAACTGAAGCTTTCTTT.

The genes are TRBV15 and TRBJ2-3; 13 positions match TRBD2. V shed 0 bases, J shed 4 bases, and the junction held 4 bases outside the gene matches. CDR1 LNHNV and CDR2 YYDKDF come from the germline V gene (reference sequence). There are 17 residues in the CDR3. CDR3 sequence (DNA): TGTGCCACCAGCAGAGATGGGACTAGCGGGAAATCAGATACGCAGTATTTT. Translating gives CATSRDGTSGKSDTQYF.